This record covers a single T cell receptor beta chain. The record originates from a study of blood T cells in healthy people across ages. A second roughly 7 to 12 cycle PCR used barcoded and J-beta primers. One entry per CDR3 protein results from TCRdb running MiXCR on the 5' RACE reads. The repertoire includes about 780,000 distinct CDR3 sequences, around 24% of them detected once, and around 2.9% sits in the top ten. These data were likewise used in another study, on T cells of mothers and their children.

The receptor comes from a boy aged 10-17 years in good health. Source material: blood.

The chain's CDR3 is CASSLTPGPQHSPLHF. For the CDR3, the DNA is TGCGCCAGCAGCCTCACCCCGGGACCCCAGCACTCACCCCTCCACTTT. V usage is TRBV10-2 and J usage is TRBJ1-6, with TRBD1 as a possible D gene (5 bases). The CDR3 contains 16 residues. Germline V gene lookup returns CDR1 WSHSY and CDR2 SAAADI. V lost 6 bases, J lost 10 bases, and 22 bases lay in between.